One and the same sample provided the 8 T cell receptor beta chains below, sequenced in a study of OX40 agonist ivuxolimab in advanced cancers. Only in-frame clones appear in the TCRdb table, and some are missing; sequencing was by immunoSEQ multiplex PCR. The table has some 63,000 clones, approximately 89% seen once; the top ten hold more than 4.5%. The sequenced sample was CD4+ or CD8+ T cells sorted from blood, obtained in a trial of the OX40 agonist ivuxolimab. The receptors were gathered from an adult with an advanced solid tumor such as melanoma, head and neck, liver or kidney cancer.

This rearrangement joins TRBV25-1 to TRBJ1-2; D remains unclear. The CDR3 contains 13 residues. Trimming pared 3 bases from V and 7 bases from J, leaving 12 bases between. Germline assignment: CDR1 MGHDK and CDR2 SYGVNS. The CDR3 coding sequence is TGTGCCAGCAGTGACCTCGTCTTAACTGGCTACACCTTC. It specifies CASSDLVLTGYTF.

The V and J genes are TRBV2 and TRBJ1-1; D might be TRBD1 (5 bases). Germline CDR1 SNHLY, CDR2 FYNNEI. This CDR3 region has 12 residues. Trimming removed 0 bases from V and 10 bases from J, with 9 bases in between. The CDR3 coding sequence is TGTGCCAGCAGTGAAGCGGGGGGAAGAGCTTTCTTT. Its protein is CASSEAGGRAFF.

The chain combines TRBV28 with TRBJ2-7; D is unclear. This CDR3 has 12 residues. Germline CDR1 MDHEN, CDR2 SYDVKM. The V and J ends lost 2 bases and 7 bases respectively, with 9 bases between them. The CDR3 loop is CASSLRPEEQYF. The CDR3 bases are TGTGCCAGCAGTTTAAGACCAGAGGAGCAGTACTTC. Looking up the rest from reference TRBV28 and TRBJ2-7 gives the full variable domain: DVKVTQSSRYLVKRTGEKVFLECVQDMDHENMFWYRQDPGLGLRLIYFSYDVKMKEKGDIPEGYSVSREKKERFSLILESASTNQTSMYLCASSLRPEEQYFGPGTRLTVT.

The V and J genes are TRBV20-1 and TRBJ1-4; D remains ambiguous. This CDR3 has 10 residues. Trimming took off 5 bases at V and 7 bases at J, with 5 bases between the two ends. The germline V gene encodes CDR1 DFQATT and CDR2 SNEGSKA (reference sequence). The CDR3 loop reads CSAGSEKLFF. The CDR3 DNA follows: TGCAGTGCTGGAAGTGAAAAACTGTTTTTT.

The chain recombines TRBV10-3 with TRBJ1-5; TRBD1 aligns across 8 bases. Germline values: CDR1 ENHRY, CDR2 SYGVKD. This CDR3 is 16 amino acids long. CDR3 residues: CVWGRGLPYPNQPQHF. Here the CDR3 DNA reads TGTGTTTGGGGCAGGGGGCTCCCTTACCCCAATCAGCCCCAGCATTTT.

This chain uses TRBV13 with TRBJ1-5, with D tentatively TRBD1 (6 bases). V was pared by 2 bases and J by 2 bases, with 13 bases between. CDR3 length: 16 amino acids. Germline V CDR1 and CDR2: PRHDT, FYEKMQ (reference sequence). This chain's CDR3 is CASSLRGGWGNQPQHF. CDR3 nucleotide sequence: TGTGCCAGCAGCTTAAGGGGGGGCTGGGGCAATCAGCCCCAGCATTTT.

V and J are TRBV6-5 and TRBJ1-6; D is perhaps TRBD1 (5 bases). In germline, CDR1 is MNHEY, CDR2 SVGAGI. This CDR3 is built from 14 residues. V was shortened by 3 bases and J by 9 bases, with 12 bases between the two germline ends. The CDR3 DNA sequence: TGTGCCAGCAGTTATGGGGCCTCTAGTTCACCCCTCCACTTT. This gives the protein CASSYGASSSPLHF.

This clone was counted a single time. The J gene is TRBJ1-2, the V gene TRBV6-5, with TRBD1 matching over 8 bases. V dropped 5 bases and J dropped 4; count of bases not matched to a gene: 3. Germline CDR1 is MNHEY and CDR2 is SVGAGI. The length of the CDR3 is 13 residues. The CDR3 spells CASSKDRGYGYTF. DNA of the CDR3: TGTGCCAGCAGTAAAGACAGGGGCTATGGCTACACCTTC.